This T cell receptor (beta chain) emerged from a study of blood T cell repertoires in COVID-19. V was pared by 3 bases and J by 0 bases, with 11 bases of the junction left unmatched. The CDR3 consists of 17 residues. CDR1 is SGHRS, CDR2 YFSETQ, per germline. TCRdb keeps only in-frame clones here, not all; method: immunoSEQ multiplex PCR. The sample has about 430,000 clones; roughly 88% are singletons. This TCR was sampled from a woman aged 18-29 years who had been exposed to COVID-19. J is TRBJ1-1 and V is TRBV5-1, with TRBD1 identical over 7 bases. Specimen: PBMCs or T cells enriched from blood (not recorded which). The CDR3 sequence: CASSSSPGTVMNTEAFF. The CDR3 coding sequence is TGCGCCAGCAGCTCAAGTCCCGGGACAGTCATGAACACTGAAGCTTTCTTT.